This T cell receptor (beta chain) originates from a study of blood T cell repertoires in COVID-19. About the study: Researchers got acute and convalescent COVID-19 samples from the United States, Italy and Spain. Sample material is recorded as cDNA or gDNA derived from T cells, B-cell-depleted T cells, or PBMCs.

In the original workflow: It was from reference gene primer amplification that nucleated cell counts were estimated. Sequencing used immunoSEQ multiplex PCR; TCRdb keeps in-frame clones, though not all of them. That table gives V, J and clone size, and the DNA gave D and trimming. Of 150,000 to 200,000 clones listed, around 83% are singletons. The CDR3 runs to 15 residues. Germline CDR1 and CDR2: SGHTA and FQGNSA. V lost 1 base, J lost 8 bases, and 15 bases lay in between. The rearrangement joins TRBV7-2 to TRBJ2-1; tentative D call: TRBD2 (7 bases). Sequenced: peripheral blood. This sequence was found in a woman of 80 years or more in a cohort sampled during active or convalescent COVID-19. In DNA, the CDR3 is TGTGCCAGCAGCTTAGTTGGGGGGGGCCAGCATGAGCAGTTCTTC. It is translated as CASSLVGGGQHEQFF. The variable domain in full, completed from reference TRBV7-2 and TRBJ2-1, reads GAGVSQSPSNKVTEKGKDVELRCDPISGHTALYWYRQSLGQGLEFLIYFQGNSAPDKSGLPSDRFSAERTGGSVSTLTIQRTQQEDSAVYLCASSLVGGGQHEQFFGPGTRLTVL.